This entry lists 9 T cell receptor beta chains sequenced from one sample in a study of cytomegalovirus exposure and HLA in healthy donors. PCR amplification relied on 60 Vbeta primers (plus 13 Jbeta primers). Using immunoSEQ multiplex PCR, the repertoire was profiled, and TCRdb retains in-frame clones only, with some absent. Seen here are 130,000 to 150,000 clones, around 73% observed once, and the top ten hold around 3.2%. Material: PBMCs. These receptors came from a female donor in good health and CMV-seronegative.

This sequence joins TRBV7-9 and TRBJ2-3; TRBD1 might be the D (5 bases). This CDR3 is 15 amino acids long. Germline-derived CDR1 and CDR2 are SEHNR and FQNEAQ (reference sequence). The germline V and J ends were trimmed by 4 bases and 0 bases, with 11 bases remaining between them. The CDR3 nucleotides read TGTGCCAGCAGCTGGGGCACATTTAGCACAGATACGCAGTATTTT. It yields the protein CASSWGTFSTDTQYF.

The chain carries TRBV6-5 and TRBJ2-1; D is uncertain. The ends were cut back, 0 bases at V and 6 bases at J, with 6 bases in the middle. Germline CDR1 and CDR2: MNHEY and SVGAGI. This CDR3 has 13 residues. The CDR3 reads CASSYSSSNEQFF. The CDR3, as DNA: TGTGCCAGCAGTTACTCTTCTAGCAATGAGCAGTTCTTC.

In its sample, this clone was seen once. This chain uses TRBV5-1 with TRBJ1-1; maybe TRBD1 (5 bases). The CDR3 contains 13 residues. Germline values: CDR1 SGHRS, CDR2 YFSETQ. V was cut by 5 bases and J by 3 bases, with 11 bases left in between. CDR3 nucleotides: TGCGCCAGCAGGAACAGCAGGGACACTGAAGCTTTCTTT. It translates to CASRNSRDTEAFF.

The CDR3 bases are TGTGCCAGCAGACAACAGGGGACCTATGGCTACACCTTC. It encodes CASRQQGTYGYTF. The chain recombines TRBV6-5 with TRBJ1-2; 7 bases align to TRBD1. The CDR3 has 13 amino acids. The germline gives CDR1 MNHEY, CDR2 SVGAGI. The junction had 5 bases not matched to a gene; V was cut back by 6 bases and J by 4 bases.

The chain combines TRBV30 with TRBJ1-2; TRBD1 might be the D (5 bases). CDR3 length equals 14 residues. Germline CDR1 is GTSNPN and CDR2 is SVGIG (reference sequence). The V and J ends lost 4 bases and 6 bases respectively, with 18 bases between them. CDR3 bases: TGTGCCTGGAAAGATTCAGGGAGGTGGCATGGCTACACCTTC. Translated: CAWKDSGRWHGYTF.

The CDR3 loop reads CASSFQDRAQETQYF. The CDR3 DNA reads TGCGCCAGCAGCTTCCAGGACAGGGCCCAAGAGACCCAGTACTTC. V and J are TRBV5-1 and TRBJ2-5; 8 bases match TRBD1. The CDR3 is made up of 15 amino acids. V shed 2 bases and J 1 base; nucleotides not matched to a gene: 4. Germline V gene sequence: CDR1 SGHRS, CDR2 YFSETQ.

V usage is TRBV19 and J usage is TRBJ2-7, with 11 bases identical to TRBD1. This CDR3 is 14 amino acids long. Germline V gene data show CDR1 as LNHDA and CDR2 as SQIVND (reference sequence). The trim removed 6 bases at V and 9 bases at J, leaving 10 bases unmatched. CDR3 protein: CASSRNRDRGVQYF. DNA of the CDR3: TGTGCCAGTAGCAGGAACCGGGACAGGGGGGTGCAGTACTTC.

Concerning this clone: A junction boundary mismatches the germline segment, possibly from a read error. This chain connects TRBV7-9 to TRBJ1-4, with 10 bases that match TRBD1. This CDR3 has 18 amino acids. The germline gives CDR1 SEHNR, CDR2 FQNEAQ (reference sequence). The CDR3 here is CSSSVETGGAGTNEKLFF. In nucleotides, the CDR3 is TGTTCCAGCAGCGTAGAGACAGGGGGCGCCGGAACTAATGAAAAACTGTTTTTT.

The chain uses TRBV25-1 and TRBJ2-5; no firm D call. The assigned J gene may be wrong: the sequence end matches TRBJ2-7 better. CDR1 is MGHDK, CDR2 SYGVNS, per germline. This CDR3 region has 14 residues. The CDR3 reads CASSESPSSYEQYF. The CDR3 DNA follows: TGTGCCAGCAGTGAATCCCCATCTTCATACGAGCAGTACTTC.